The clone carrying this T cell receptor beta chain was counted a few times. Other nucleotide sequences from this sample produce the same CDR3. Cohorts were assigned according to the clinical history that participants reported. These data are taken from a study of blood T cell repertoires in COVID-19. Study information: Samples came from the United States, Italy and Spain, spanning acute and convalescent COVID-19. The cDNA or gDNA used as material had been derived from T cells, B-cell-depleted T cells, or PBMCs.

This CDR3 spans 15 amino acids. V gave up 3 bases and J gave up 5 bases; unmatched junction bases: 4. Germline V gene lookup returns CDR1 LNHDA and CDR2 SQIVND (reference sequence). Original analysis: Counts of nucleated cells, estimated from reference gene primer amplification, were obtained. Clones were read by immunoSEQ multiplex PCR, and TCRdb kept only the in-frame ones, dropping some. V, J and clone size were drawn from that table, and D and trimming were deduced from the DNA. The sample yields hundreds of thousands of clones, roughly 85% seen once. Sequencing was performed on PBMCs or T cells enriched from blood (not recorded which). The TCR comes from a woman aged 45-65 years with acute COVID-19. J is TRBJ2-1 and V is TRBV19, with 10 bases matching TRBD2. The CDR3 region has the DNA TGTGCCAGTAGTATTAGCGGGGGGCCCCACAATGAGCAGTTCTTC. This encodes CASSISGGPHNEQFF.